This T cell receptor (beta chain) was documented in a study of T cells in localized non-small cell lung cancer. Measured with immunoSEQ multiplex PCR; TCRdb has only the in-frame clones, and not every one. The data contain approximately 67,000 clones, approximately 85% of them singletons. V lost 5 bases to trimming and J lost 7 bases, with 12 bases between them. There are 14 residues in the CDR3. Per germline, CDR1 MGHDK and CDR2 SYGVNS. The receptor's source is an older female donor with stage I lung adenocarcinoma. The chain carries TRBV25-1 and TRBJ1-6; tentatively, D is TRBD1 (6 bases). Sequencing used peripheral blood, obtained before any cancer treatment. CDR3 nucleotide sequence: TGTGCCAGCAGTTGGGGGGCGCGGAATTCACCCCTCCACTTT. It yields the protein CASSWGARNSPLHF.